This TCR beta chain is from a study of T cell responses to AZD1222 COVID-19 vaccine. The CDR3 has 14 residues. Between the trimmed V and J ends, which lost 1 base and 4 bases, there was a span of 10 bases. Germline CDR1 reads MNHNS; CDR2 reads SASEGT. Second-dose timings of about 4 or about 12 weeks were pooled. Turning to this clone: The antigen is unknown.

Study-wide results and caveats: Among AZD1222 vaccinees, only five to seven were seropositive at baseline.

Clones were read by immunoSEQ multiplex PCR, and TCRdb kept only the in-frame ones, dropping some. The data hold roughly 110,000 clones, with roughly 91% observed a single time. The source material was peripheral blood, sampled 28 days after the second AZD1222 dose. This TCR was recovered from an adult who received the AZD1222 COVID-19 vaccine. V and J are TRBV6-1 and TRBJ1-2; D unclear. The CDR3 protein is CASSEGSGSYGYTF. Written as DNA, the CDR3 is TGTGCCAGCAGTGAAGGGAGCGGCAGCTATGGCTACACCTTC.